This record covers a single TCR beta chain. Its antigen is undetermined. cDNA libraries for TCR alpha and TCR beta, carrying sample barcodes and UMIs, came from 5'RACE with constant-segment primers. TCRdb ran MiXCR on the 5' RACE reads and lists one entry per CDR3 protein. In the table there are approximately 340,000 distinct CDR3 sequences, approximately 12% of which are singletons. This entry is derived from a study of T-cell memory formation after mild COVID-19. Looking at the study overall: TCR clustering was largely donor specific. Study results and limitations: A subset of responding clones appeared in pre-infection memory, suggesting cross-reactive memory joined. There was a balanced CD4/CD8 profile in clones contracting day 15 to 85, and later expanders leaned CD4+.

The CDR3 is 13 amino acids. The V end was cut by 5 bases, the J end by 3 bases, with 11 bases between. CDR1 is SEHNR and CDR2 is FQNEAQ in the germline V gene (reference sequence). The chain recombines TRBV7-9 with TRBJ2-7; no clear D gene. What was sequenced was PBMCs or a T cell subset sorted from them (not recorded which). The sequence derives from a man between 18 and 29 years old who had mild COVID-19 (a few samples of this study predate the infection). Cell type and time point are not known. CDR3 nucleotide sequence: TGTGCCAGCAGCGACGGCGGATTCTACGAGCAGTACTTC. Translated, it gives CASSDGGFYEQYF.